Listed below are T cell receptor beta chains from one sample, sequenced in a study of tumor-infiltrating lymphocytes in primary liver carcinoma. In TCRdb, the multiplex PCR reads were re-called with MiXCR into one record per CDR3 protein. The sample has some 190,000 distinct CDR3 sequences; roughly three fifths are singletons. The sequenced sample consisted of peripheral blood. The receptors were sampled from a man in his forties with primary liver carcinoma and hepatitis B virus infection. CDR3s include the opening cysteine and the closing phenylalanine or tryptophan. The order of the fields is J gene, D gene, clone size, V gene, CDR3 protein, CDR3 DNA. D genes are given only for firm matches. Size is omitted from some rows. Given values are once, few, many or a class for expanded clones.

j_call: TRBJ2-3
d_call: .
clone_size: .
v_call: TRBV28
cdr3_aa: CASSSAQGPITDTQYF
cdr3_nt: TGTGCCAGCAGTTCGGCACAGGGCCCCATCACAGATACGCAGTATTTT

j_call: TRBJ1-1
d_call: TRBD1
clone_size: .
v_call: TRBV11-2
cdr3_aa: CASSLEGAMTEAFF
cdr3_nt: TGCGCCAGCAGCTTAGAGGGGGCGATGACTGAAGCTTTCTTT

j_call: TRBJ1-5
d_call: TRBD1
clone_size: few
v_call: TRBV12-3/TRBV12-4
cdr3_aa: CASSPEAGGNQPQHF
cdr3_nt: TGTGCCAGCAGTCCCGAGGCAGGGGGAAATCAGCCCCAGCATTTT

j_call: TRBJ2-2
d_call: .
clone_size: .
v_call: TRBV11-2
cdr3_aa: CASSSDPSAGELFF
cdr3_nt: TGTGCCAGCAGCTCAGATCCCTCCGCCGGGGAGCTGTTTTTT

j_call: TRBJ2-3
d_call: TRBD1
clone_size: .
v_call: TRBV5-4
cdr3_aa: CPSSGQGLPDTQYF
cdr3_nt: TGTCCCAGCAGCGGACAGGGGTTGCCAGATACGCAGTATTTT

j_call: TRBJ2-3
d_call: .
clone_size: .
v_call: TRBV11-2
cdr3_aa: CASMSRGLELVTQFF
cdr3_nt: TGTGCCAGCATGTCTAGGGGTTTAGAGTTGGTTACGCAGTTTTTT

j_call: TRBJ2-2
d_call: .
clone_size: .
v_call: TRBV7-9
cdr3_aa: CASSILGTPNTGELFF
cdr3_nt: TGTGCCAGCTCCATCCTCGGGACACCTAACACCGGGGAGTTGTTTTTT

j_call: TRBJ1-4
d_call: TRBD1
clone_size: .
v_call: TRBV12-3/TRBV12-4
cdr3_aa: CASSRGQTNEKLFF
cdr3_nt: TGTGCCAGCAGTAGGGGACAGACTAATGAAAAACTGTTTTTT

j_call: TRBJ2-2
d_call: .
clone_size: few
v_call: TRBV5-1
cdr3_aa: CASSPDGDTGELFF
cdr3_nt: TGCGCCAGCAGCCCGGACGGAGACACCGGGGAGCTGTTTTTT

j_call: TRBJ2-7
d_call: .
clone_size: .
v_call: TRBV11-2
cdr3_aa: CDSSLGAGEDPREQYF
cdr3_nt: TGTGACAGCAGCTTAGGGGCCGGGGAGGACCCTCGGGAGCAGTACTTC

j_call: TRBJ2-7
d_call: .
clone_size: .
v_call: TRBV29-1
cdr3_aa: CSARRTVHDERYF
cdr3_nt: TGCAGTGCAAGGCGGACAGTCCATGACGAGCGGTACTTC

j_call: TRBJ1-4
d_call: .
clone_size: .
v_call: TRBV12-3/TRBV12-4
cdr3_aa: CASSVGPVVANEKLFF
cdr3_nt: TGTGCCAGCAGTGTAGGGCCCGTTGTCGCTAATGAAAAACTGTTTTTT

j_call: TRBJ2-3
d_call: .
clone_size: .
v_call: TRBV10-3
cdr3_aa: CAIRQKVRGTDTQYF
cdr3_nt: TGTGCCATCAGACAGAAGGTCAGGGGCACAGATACGCAGTATTTT

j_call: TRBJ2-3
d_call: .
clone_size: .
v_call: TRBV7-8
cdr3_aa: CASSLGEVDTQYF
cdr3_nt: TGTGCCAGCAGCTTAGGCGAGGTAGATACGCAGTATTTT

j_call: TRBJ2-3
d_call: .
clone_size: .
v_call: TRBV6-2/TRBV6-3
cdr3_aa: CASRPGTVDTQYF
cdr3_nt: TGTGCCAGCAGACCTGGGACGGTAGATACGCAGTATTTT

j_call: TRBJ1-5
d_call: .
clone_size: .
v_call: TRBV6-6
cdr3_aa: CASSQAGNQPQHF
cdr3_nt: TGTGCCAGCAGCCAAGCGGGCAATCAGCCTCAGCATTTT

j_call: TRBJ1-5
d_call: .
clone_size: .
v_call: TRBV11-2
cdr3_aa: CASSIQKRGGNQPQHF
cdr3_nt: TGTGCCAGCAGCATACAGAAAAGAGGGGGCAATCAGCCCCAGCATTTT

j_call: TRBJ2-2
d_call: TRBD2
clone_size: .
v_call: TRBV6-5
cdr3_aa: CASSSLSGRTIGELFF
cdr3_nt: TGTGCCAGCAGTTCCTTGAGCGGGAGGACTATCGGGGAGCTGTTTTTT

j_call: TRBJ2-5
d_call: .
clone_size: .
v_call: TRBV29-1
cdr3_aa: CSALDVNGSQYF
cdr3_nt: TGCAGTGCTCTTGACGTGAACGGGTCCCAGTACTTC

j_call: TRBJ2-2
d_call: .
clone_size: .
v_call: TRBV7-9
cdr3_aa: CAGLEGRNTGELFF
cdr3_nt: TGTGCCGGCCTCGAGGGACGGAACACCGGGGAGCTGTTTTTT

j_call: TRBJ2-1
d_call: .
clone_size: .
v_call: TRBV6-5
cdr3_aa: CASRDSIDNEQFF
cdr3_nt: TGTGCCAGCAGGGACTCAATTGACAATGAGCAGTTCTTC

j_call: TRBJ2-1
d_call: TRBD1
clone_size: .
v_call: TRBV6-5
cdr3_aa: CASSSGQYNEQFF
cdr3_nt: TGTGCCAGCAGTTCGGGACAGTACAATGAGCAGTTCTTC

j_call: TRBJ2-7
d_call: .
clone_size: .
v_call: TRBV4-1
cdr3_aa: CASSHPDAWSYEQYF
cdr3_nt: TGCGCCAGCAGCCACCCGGACGCTTGGTCCTACGAGCAGTACTTC

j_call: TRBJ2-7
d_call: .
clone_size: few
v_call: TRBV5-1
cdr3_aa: CASSPQGGAGNYEQYF
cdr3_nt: TGCGCCAGCAGCCCCCAAGGAGGGGCCGGGAACTACGAGCAGTACTTC

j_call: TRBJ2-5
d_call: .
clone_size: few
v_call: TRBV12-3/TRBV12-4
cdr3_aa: CASSTRQETQYF
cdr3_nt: TGTGCCAGCAGTACCCGCCAGGAGACCCAGTACTTC

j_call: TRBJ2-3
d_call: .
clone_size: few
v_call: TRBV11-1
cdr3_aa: CASSLIRADTQYF
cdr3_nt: TGTGCCAGCAGCTTAATCAGGGCAGATACGCAGTATTTT

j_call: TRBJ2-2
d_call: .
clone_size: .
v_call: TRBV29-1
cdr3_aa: CSVRPNTGELLF
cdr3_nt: TGCAGCGTTCGTCCGAACACCGGGGAGCTGCTTTTT

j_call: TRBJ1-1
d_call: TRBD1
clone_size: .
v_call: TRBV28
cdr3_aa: CASSSSGTGGTEAFF
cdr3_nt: TGTGCCAGCAGTTCTTCCGGGACAGGGGGCACTGAAGCTTTCTTT

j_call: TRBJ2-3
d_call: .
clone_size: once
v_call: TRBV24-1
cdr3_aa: CATSEGTDTQYF
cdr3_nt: TGTGCCACCAGTGAGGGGACAGATACGCAGTATTTT

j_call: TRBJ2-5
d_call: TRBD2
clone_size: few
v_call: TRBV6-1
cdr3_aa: CASSGLLAAALETQYF
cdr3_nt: TGTGCCAGCAGTGGACTACTAGCGGCGGCTTTGGAGACCCAGTACTTC

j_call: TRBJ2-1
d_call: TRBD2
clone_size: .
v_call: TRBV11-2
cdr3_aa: CASNSSGVYNEQLF
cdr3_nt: TGTGCCAGCAATTCTAGCGGGGTATACAATGAACAGTTATTC

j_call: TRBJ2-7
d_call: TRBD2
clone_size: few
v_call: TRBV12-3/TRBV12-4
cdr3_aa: CASSSLAGGNYEQYF
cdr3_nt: TGTGCCAGCAGTTCCCTAGCGGGAGGAAACTACGAGCAGTACTTC

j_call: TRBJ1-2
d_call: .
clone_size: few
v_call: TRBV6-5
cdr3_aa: CASNKDKRYGYTF
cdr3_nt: TGTGCCAGCAATAAAGACAAGCGTTATGGCTACACCTTC

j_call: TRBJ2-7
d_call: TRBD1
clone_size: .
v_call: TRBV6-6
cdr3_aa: CAISHRTGGSSYEQYF
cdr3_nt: TGTGCCATCAGTCACCGGACAGGGGGAAGCTCCTACGAGCAGTACTTC